This T cell receptor beta chain emerged from a study of blood T cells in healthy people across ages (dated by TCRdb to the mid-2010s). Study-wide context: In model experiments, template switching captured roughly one uniquely barcoded TCR beta cDNA molecule for every two T cells. The study measured age-related changes in TCR beta repertoire diversity using deep sequencing normalized with unique cDNA molecular identifiers. The donors were split into four age groups: young (average approximately 16 years), middle-aged (about 40), aged (roughly 65) and long-lived (over 75). To avoid experimental bias, donors of different ages were distributed randomly across sequencing lanes. For two donors (one aged 18 to 30 and one aged 80 or older), the study analyzed two additional independent replicas of 1 million unique cDNA reads from the same blood draw. The full study reports these points: Since profiling was done on bulk unsorted PBMCs, naive and antigen-experienced compartments could not be conclusively compared. Observed TCR beta diversity correlated strongly with the percentage of naive T cells measured by flow cytometry. The CMV infection status of donors was not known, potentially confounding age-related changes in expanded clonotypes. As age increased, observed TCR beta diversity per million T cells dropped in a roughly linear way, and a significant reduction was already evident by age around 41. Estimates of total diversity based on one million sequenced T cells were considered lower bounds and underestimates. Compared with the aged group, the long-lived group had more naive CD4+ T cells, fewer expanded clones and increased TCR diversity, a pattern suggesting age selection.

With respect to this clonotype: Its recognized antigen is unknown. No qualities accompany the bases; no much larger clone lies one base away.

The germline ends are 22 bases apart after V is trimmed by 6 bases and J by 8 bases. The CDR3 holds 14 amino acids from the cysteine to the phenylalanine. The retained sequence is limited to the CDR3, 42 bases, with the frame set at the first base. The germline V gene (reference sequence) yields DFQATT for CDR1 and SNEGSKA for CDR2. The donors were a few dozen Caucasian individuals from Russia, aged roughly 6 to 100 years, who were systemically healthy. Ten milliliters of peripheral blood were drawn from each donor into EDTA-treated Vacutainer tubes. Ficoll-Paque density-gradient centrifugation was used to isolate PBMCs, with at least 6.5 million obtained per sample. Trizol reagent was used to extract total RNA from the PBMCs, yielding at least 5.5 micrograms per sample. For every donor, an aliquot of PBMCs went through flow cytometry to measure the percentages of naive CD45RAhigh/CD27high T cells.

Receptor amplification or capture employed 5' RACE. TCRdb lists the instrument as Illumina HiSeq 2500. A second roughly 6 to 11 cycle PCR used a sample-barcoded 5' primer and a J-beta primer mix. A unique molecular identifier was introduced onto each TCR beta cDNA molecule by a template-switch 5' adaptor carrying 12 random nucleotides. Each sample yielded at least 2.5 million CDR3-containing paired-end reads. All of the RNA was converted into first-strand cDNA using the Mint cDNA synthesis kit, with a TRBC-specific oligonucleotide serving as the primer. Following uracil-DNA glycosylase treatment, a first 18-cycle PCR with universal primers M1SS and BC2_uni_R was performed on all cDNA. The original methods were these. Each sample was normalized by randomly selecting 1 million high-quality reads, each carrying a distinct molecular identifier. Reads with shared molecular identifiers were discarded instead of being binned into consensus sequences. CDR3 identification, clonotype clustering and error correction used MiTCR with a Q25 quality threshold and the strictest error-elimination algorithm. A nonparametric unseen species model using Euler transformation provided a lower-bound estimate of total TCR beta diversity. TCRdb reanalyzed the raw reads on its own, using fastp at Q25 for trimming and MiXCR for clone calling, and kept in-frame beta chains. Identical CDR3 proteins give one entry, which carries the most common genes and DNA. It is TCRdb's table, rather than the study itself, that gives the V and J calls and clone size. In all, the sample holds around 850,000 distinct CDR3 sequences, and under 40% of those were seen once. The ten largest clonotypes hold approximately 12% of the sample.

The specimen was blood. The TCR originated in a man between 18 and 29 years old in good health. Recombination joined TRBV20-1 with TRBJ1-1; the D gene assignment is ambiguous. The CDR3 is CSARRGLFSEEAFF. The nucleotide sequence reads TGCAGTGCCCGCCGAGGCCTGTTCTCGGAGGAAGCTTTCTTT.